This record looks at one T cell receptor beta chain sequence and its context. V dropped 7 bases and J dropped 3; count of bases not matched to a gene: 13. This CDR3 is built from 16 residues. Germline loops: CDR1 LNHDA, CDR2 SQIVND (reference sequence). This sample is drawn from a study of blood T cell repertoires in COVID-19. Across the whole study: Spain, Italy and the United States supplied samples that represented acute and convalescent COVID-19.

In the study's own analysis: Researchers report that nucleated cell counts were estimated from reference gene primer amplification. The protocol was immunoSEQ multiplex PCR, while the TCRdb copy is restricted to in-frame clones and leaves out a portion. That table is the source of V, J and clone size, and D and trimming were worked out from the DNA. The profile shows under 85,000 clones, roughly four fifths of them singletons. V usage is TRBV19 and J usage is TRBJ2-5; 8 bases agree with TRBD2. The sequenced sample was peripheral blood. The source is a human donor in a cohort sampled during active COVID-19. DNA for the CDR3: TGTGCCAGTACCCGAACGGGGGGGATAGTGGAAGAGACCCAGTACTTC. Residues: CASTRTGGIVEETQYF.